Here is one T cell receptor beta chain with its context. This record belongs to a study of blood T cell repertoires in COVID-19. Background on the study: Acute and convalescent COVID-19 specimens originated in the United States, Italy and Spain. PBMCs, B-cell-depleted T cells, or T cells were the source of the cDNA or gDNA that made up the material.

Study processing details: Reference gene primer amplification gave nucleated cell count estimates. The assay was immunoSEQ multiplex PCR, and TCRdb's table has in-frame clones only and misses some. The D gene and trimming were derived from the DNA, and the V and J assignments and clone size from that table. The sample includes approximately 170,000 clones, around 88% of them seen just once. The CDR3 has 16 amino acids. Per germline, CDR1 SGHAT and CDR2 FQNNGV. V was cut by 5 bases and J by 1 base, with 16 bases left in between. Sequenced sample: peripheral blood. This chain connects TRBV11-2 to TRBJ2-3; unclear D gene. The sequence was obtained from a woman between 70 and 85 years old who had recovered from COVID-19. In nucleotides, the CDR3 is TGTGCCAGCAGCCCCACCCCCGAGCGAGGCACAGATACGCAGTATTTT. Translation: CASSPTPERGTDTQYF.